The next 27 T cell receptor beta chains were all read from a single sample in a study of shared clonotypes between healthy human individuals. This table comes from immunoSEQ multiplex PCR, and its TCRdb copy is limited to in-frame clones, with some not included. The sample has roughly 320,000 clones; around 87% are singletons. Material for sequencing was memory CD8+ T cells sorted from blood. This sample's subset: CD45RO+ cells pooled with CCR7-negative TemRA cells. These receptors came from a man aged 18-30 years in good health.

This clone was seen just once. This rearrangement joins TRBV4-1 to TRBJ2-5; 7 bases are a match to TRBD2. The CDR3 runs 13 residues. Unmatched junction bases numbered 4, after V lost 4 bases and J lost 5 bases. The germline V gene encodes CDR1 MGHRA and CDR2 YSYEKL. CDR3 coding DNA: TGCGCCAGCAGCCGGAGACTAGCTGAGACCCAGTACTTC. Translated: CASSRRLAETQYF.

Concerning this clone itself: Other DNA sequences from this sample encode an identical CDR3 as well. The V gene is TRBV5-6, the J gene TRBJ2-7; 8 bases agree with TRBD1. V shed 4 bases, J shed 2 bases, and the junction held 5 bases outside the gene matches. Germline CDR1 reads SGHDT; CDR2 reads YYEEEE. The CDR3 is 14 residues long. The chain's CDR3 is CASSLGTGTYEQYF. CDR3 bases: TGTGCCAGCAGCCTGGGGACAGGAACCTACGAGCAGTACTTC.

The V and J genes are TRBV27 and TRBJ2-1; no reliable D call. Deletions cut 7 bases from V and 1 base from J, with 2 bases between. Per the germline V gene, CDR1 is MNHEY and CDR2 is SMNVEV (reference sequence). This CDR3 spans 11 amino acids. The CDR3 here is CASKSYNEQFF. In DNA, the CDR3 is TGTGCCAGCAAGTCCTACAATGAGCAGTTCTTC.

The V and J genes are TRBV11-2 and TRBJ2-7, with D hard to call. Trimming took 1 base from V and 4 from J, leaving 5 bases between them. Germline V lookup: CDR1 SGHAT, CDR2 FQNNGV. The CDR3 extends over 12 amino acids. The CDR3 spells CASSLAVYEQYF. For the CDR3, the DNA is TGTGCCAGCAGCTTAGCAGTATACGAGCAGTACTTC.

This rearrangement joins TRBV4-1 to TRBJ2-1, with TRBD2 matching 12 bases. Germline V gene lookup returns CDR1 MGHRA and CDR2 YSYEKL. Unmatched junction bases numbered 5, after V lost 2 bases and J lost 9 bases. The CDR3 contains 15 residues. The DNA of the CDR3 is TGCGCCAGCAGCCAACTAGCGGGGGGGCCCGGTGAGCAGTTCTTC. Amino acids: CASSQLAGGPGEQFF.

The genes are TRBV5-1 and TRBJ2-3; perhaps TRBD1 as D (5 bases). CDR1 and CDR2 (germline): SGHRS, YFSETQ. This CDR3 is 15 amino acids long. V lost 0 bases, J lost 6 bases, and 14 bases lay in between. The CDR3 here is CASSLARQGPDTQYF. As DNA, the CDR3 is TGCGCCAGCAGCTTGGCCCGGCAGGGCCCTGATACGCAGTATTTT.

This clone was detected only a few times. The V call is TRBV19, the J call TRBJ2-1; 14 bases are shared with TRBD2. The CDR3 is made up of 16 amino acids. J was trimmed by 5 bases and V by 5 bases; bases with no gene match: 5. CDR1 and CDR2 from the germline V gene are LNHDA and SQIVND (reference sequence). The chain's CDR3 is CASSAQGLAGDNEQFF. DNA of the CDR3: TGTGCCAGTAGTGCCCAGGGACTAGCGGGAGACAATGAGCAGTTCTTC. Full variable domain (outside the CDR3, taken from reference TRBV19 and TRBJ2-1): DGGITQSPKYLFRKEGQNVTLSCEQNLNHDAMYWYRQDPGQGLRLIYYSQIVNDFQKGDIAEGYSVSREKKESFPLTVTSAQKNPTAFYLCASSAQGLAGDNEQFFGPGTRLTVL.

The chain carries TRBV6-6 and TRBJ2-1, with 10 bases identical to TRBD2. The length of the CDR3 is 16 residues. The J segment lost 3 bases and the V segment lost 2 bases, leaving 4 bases of the junction unmatched. Per the germline V gene, CDR1 is MNHNY and CDR2 is SVGAGI (reference sequence). DNA of the CDR3: TGTGCCAGCAGTTACCCGCTAGCGGGGGACTACAATGAGCAGTTCTTC. Its translation: CASSYPLAGDYNEQFF.

V usage is TRBV13 and J usage is TRBJ2-3; D is undetermined. The V gene lost 3 bases and the J gene lost 3 bases, with 19 bases spanning the gap. There are 17 residues in the CDR3. Per the germline V gene, CDR1 is PRHDT and CDR2 is FYEKMQ (reference sequence). The CDR3 DNA is TGTGCCAGCAGCTTCTATCCAAAACCTCTTGGGACAGATACGCAGTATTTT. Protein: CASSFYPKPLGTDTQYF.

This clone was recorded a few times. The chain is built from TRBV7-9 and TRBJ2-7; 8 bases are a match to TRBD2. The germline V gene has CDR1 SEHNR and CDR2 FQNEAQ (reference sequence). Germline trimming cut 4 bases from V and 6 bases from J; bases unmatched to any gene: 11. This CDR3 comprises 15 residues. CDR3 sequence reads: CASSSVAGPPGEQYF. The CDR3 DNA sequence: TGTGCCAGCAGCTCCGTAGCGGGACCCCCGGGCGAGCAGTACTTC.

This clone was seen only a few times. The CDR3 bases are TGCGCCAGCAGCTTGGCGGCGCATGCTCCAGGCTACACCTTC. Translated, it gives CASSLAAHAPGYTF. The J gene is TRBJ1-2, the V gene TRBV5-1; D is unclear. This CDR3 comprises 14 residues. V gave up 0 bases and J gave up 8 bases, with 14 bases separating them. Germline V lookup: CDR1 SGHRS, CDR2 YFSETQ.

The gene calls are TRBV7-9 and TRBJ2-6; TRBD1 matches at 7 bases. Germline CDR1 is SEHNR and CDR2 is FQNEAQ (reference sequence). The CDR3 runs to 18 residues. V was pared by 3 bases and J by 0 bases, with 8 bases of the junction left unmatched. CDR3 nucleotide sequence: TGTGCCAGCAGCTTCCAGAAGGGGGCCCTCTCTGGGGCCAACGTCCTGACTTTC. This codes for CASSFQKGALSGANVLTF.

V and J are TRBV28 and TRBJ1-4; a possible D gene is TRBD1 (5 bases). Between the trimmed V and J ends, which lost 2 bases and 4 bases, there was a span of 8 bases. Germline loops: CDR1 MDHEN, CDR2 SYDVKM. The CDR3 spans 14 residues. DNA of the CDR3: TGTGCCAGCAGTTTACGGGGGTATAATGAAAAACTGTTTTTT. This codes for CASSLRGYNEKLFF.

The V call is TRBV9, the J call TRBJ1-1, with a possible D match to TRBD1 (5 bases). V lost 4 bases to trimming and J lost 0 bases, with 10 bases between them. The CDR3 spans 14 residues. CDR1 and CDR2 from the germline V gene are SGDLS and YYNGEE. The CDR3: CASSIGDVNTEAFF. In DNA, the CDR3 is TGTGCCAGCAGCATAGGGGATGTGAACACTGAAGCTTTCTTT. Variable domain in full (rest from reference TRBV9 and TRBJ1-1): DSGVTQTPKHLITATGQRVTLRCSPRSGDLSVYWYQQSLDQGLQFLIQYYNGEERAKGNILERFSAQQFPDLHSELNLSSLELGDSALYFCASSIGDVNTEAFFGQGTRLTVV.

With regard to this clone: Mismatch with germline at one junction end may stem from a read error. J is TRBJ2-3 and V is TRBV7-2; the D call may be TRBD1 or TRBD2 (5 bases each). The germline gives CDR1 SGHTA, CDR2 FQGNSA. The CDR3 has 15 residues. CDR3 loop: CASNLIGAFTDTQYF. In nucleotides, the CDR3 is TGTGCCAGCAACTTAATCGGGGCGTTCACAGATACGCAGTATTTT.

The chain carries TRBV6-5 and TRBJ2-5; D is perhaps TRBD1 (6 bases). The V gene lost 0 bases and the J gene lost 5 bases, with 13 bases spanning the gap. The germline CDR1 and CDR2 sequences are MNHEY and SVGAGI. CDR3 length: 15 residues. This CDR3 reads CASSYSKQGYETQYF. The DNA for the CDR3 is TGTGCCAGCAGTTACTCGAAACAGGGTTATGAGACCCAGTACTTC.

The rearrangement links TRBV7-2 to TRBJ2-1, with D uncertain. CDR1 is SGHTA, CDR2 FQGNSA, per germline. The V gene lost 1 base and the J gene lost 8 bases, with 9 bases spanning the gap. The CDR3 consists of 13 residues. CDR3 DNA sequence: TGTGCCAGCAGCTTAGGACCAACCGATGAGCAGTTCTTC. It encodes CASSLGPTDEQFF. The whole variable domain, remainder taken from reference TRBV7-2 and TRBJ2-1, is GAGVSQSPSNKVTEKGKDVELRCDPISGHTALYWYRQSLGQGLEFLIYFQGNSAPDKSGLPSDRFSAERTGGSVSTLTIQRTQQEDSAVYLCASSLGPTDEQFFGPGTRLTVL.

The chain has TRBV5-1 and TRBJ2-1; D unresolved. CDR1 SGHRS and CDR2 YFSETQ come from the germline V gene. Trimming left V 1 base short and J 6 bases short, with 8 bases between. The CDR3 totals 13 residues. CDR3 loop: CASSLNPGNEQFF. Here the CDR3 DNA reads TGCGCCAGCAGCTTGAATCCTGGCAATGAGCAGTTCTTC.

This clone was recorded only once. The chain uses TRBV2 and TRBJ2-5; 11 nucleotides agree with TRBD1. The CDR3 length is 18 residues. Trimming cost V 6 bases and J 5 bases; bases outside gene matches: 17. CDR1 is SNHLY, CDR2 FYNNEI, per germline. The CDR3 is CASSSGTGGAEALETQYF. The DNA for the CDR3 is TGTGCCAGCAGCTCCGGGACAGGGGGAGCTGAGGCATTGGAGACCCAGTACTTC.

V and J are TRBV2 and TRBJ2-2; 9 bases fit TRBD1. CDR3 length: 12 amino acids. J was trimmed by 7 bases and V by 9 bases; bases with no gene match: 3. The germline V gene has CDR1 SNHLY and CDR2 FYNNEI. In DNA, the CDR3 is TGTGCCAGTACAGGGGGCCACGGGGAGCTGTTTTTT. It codes for CASTGGHGELFF.

The chain has TRBV7-2 and TRBJ2-5; no reliable D call. V gave up 0 bases and J gave up 2 bases, with 7 bases separating them. CDR1 is SGHTA and CDR2 is FQGNSA in the germline V gene. This CDR3 region has 14 residues. CDR3 sequence: CASSLAVFQETQYF. The CDR3 nucleotides are TGTGCCAGCAGCTTAGCTGTGTTTCAAGAGACCCAGTACTTC.

This chain uses TRBV14 with TRBJ1-2; D ambiguous. Germline CDR1 and CDR2: SGHDN and FVKESK. This CDR3 is built from 13 residues. V dropped 0 bases and J dropped 6 bases, with 8 bases sitting between them. The CDR3 region is CASSQDTRDGYTF. The CDR3 nucleotides are TGTGCCAGCAGCCAAGATACGAGGGATGGCTACACCTTC.

The J gene is TRBJ1-2, the V gene TRBV7-3; D is unresolved. V was pared by 2 bases and J by 4 bases, with 11 bases between. The CDR3 runs 14 residues. Germline lookup yields CDR1 SGHTA and CDR2 FQGTGA. Here the CDR3 DNA reads TGTGCCAGCAGCTTATGGGGTGTGCGCTATGGCTACACCTTC. Its translation is CASSLWGVRYGYTF.

Comment on this clone: This likely came from a read error, as a far larger clone is one base away. The chain has TRBV5-6 and TRBJ2-7, with D perhaps TRBD2 (5 bases). The CDR3 has 14 residues. Germline V gives CDR1 SGHDT, CDR2 YYEEEE. The CDR3 sequence: CANSLSGHPYEQYF. In nucleotides, the CDR3 is TGTGCCAACAGCTTGAGCGGCCATCCCTACGAGCAGTACTTC.

This chain connects TRBV5-1 to TRBJ2-1; TRBD2 aligns across 7 bases. Germline V gene sequence: CDR1 SGHRS, CDR2 YFSETQ. J was trimmed by 4 bases and V by 4 bases; bases with no gene match: 5. The CDR3 spans 14 residues. The CDR3 protein is CASSISGVYNEQFF. The DNA of the CDR3 is TGCGCCAGCAGCATCAGCGGGGTTTACAATGAGCAGTTCTTC.

The CDR3 here is CASRHRDYQPQHF. CDR3 coding DNA: TGTGCCAGCAGACACCGGGACTATCAGCCCCAGCATTTT. The rearrangement joins TRBV28 to TRBJ1-5; possible D gene TRBD1, 5 bases. The V gene lost 6 bases and the J gene lost 5 bases, with 11 bases spanning the gap. Germline CDR1 MDHEN, CDR2 SYDVKM. The CDR3 has 13 amino acids.

The gene calls are TRBV10-3 and TRBJ1-1; D gene ambiguous. The CDR3 runs 15 residues. The germline gives CDR1 ENHRY, CDR2 SYGVKD. V was clipped by 2 bases and J by 1 base, with 11 bases between them. CDR3 sequence: CAISEIMGANTEAFF. CDR3 nucleotides: TGTGCCATCAGTGAGATTATGGGAGCGAACACTGAAGCTTTCTTT.